This T cell receptor beta chain was sequenced for a study of beta chain features in type 1 diabetes. Study summary: Across all samples, roughly 99 million sorted cells were examined.

Reverse transcription of all isolated RNA meant that expressed TCRB transcripts were sequenced. Sequencing was performed with immunoSEQ multiplex PCR; in TCRdb, only in-frame clones are kept and a portion is missing. The table lists approximately 270,000 clones, roughly 13% of them singletons. Study conclusions and caveats: Insertion counts at VDJ junctions were lower in type 1 diabetes patients, who also showed more deletions there. Shorter templates might be favored by PCR, and equally so in patients and in controls. When cDNA is sequenced, cells with high TCR expression could be over-represented. Across all four CD4+ subsets, people with type 1 diabetes showed modestly shorter TCRB CDR3s.

This clone has just a few counts. Its matching antigen is unknown. The CDR3 is 16 residues long. Germline CDR1 is SGHRS and CDR2 is YFSETQ. The V end lost 0 bases, the J end lost 2 bases, and 12 bases lay between the germline ends. Material: naive CD4+ T cells from blood. V gene TRBV5-1 combines with J gene TRBJ2-1; D unresolved. This receptor was identified in a man aged 25-40 years with type 1 diabetes. In DNA form, the CDR3 reads TGCGCCAGCAGCTTGGGCGGCGGCGTCACCTACAATGAGCAGTTCTTC. This codes for CASSLGGGVTYNEQFF. Complete variable domain (other parts from reference TRBV5-1 and TRBJ2-1): KAGVTQTPRYLIKTRGQQVTLSCSPISGHRSVSWYQQTPGQGLQFLFEYFSETQRNKGNFPGRFSGRQFSNSRSEMNVSTLELGDSALYLCASSLGGGVTYNEQFFGPGTRLTVL.